Detailed here is one T cell receptor (beta chain). This specimen belongs to a study of OX40 agonist ivuxolimab in advanced cancers. Generated by immunoSEQ multiplex PCR, the TCRdb table keeps only in-frame clones and is missing some. The data hold around 55,000 clones, with around 87% observed a single time. Germline V gives CDR1 SEHNR, CDR2 FQNEAQ (reference sequence). V was cut by 4 bases and J by 2 bases, with 21 bases left in between. The CDR3 spans 17 residues. The sample consisted of CD4+ or CD8+ T cells sorted from blood, taken in a trial of the OX40 agonist ivuxolimab. The source of this sequence is an adult with an advanced solid tumor such as melanoma, head and neck, liver or kidney cancer. The J gene is TRBJ2-7, the V gene TRBV7-9, with D perhaps given as TRBD1 or TRBD2 (6 bases each). DNA for the CDR3: TGTGCCAGCAGCTCTGCATTGGGGGGCGGGAAGGCCTACGAGCAGTACTTC. Translated: CASSSALGGGKAYEQYF.